This is a list of T cell receptor beta chains from one sample in a study of T-cell reconstitution after alpha-beta-depleted transplantation in children. Via MiXCR, TCRdb re-called the PCR reads, giving one row per CDR3 protein. The sample holds about 610,000 distinct CDR3 sequences, roughly a tenth seen once. The source material was PBMCs from the stem cell graft donor, sampled from the stem cell graft. These receptors were collected from a human donor who donated a stem cell graft to a child with acute myeloid leukemia. Both conserved end residues are part of each CDR3. D genes are given only for firm matches. A clone size is listed for some rows: how often the clone was seen (once, few, many), or a class if it is expanded.

>TRBD1|TRBV29-1|TRBJ1-1|many
TGCAGCGCCATCCGACAGGGTAAACCTGAAGCTTTCTTT
CSAIRQGKPEAFF
>-|TRBV20-1|TRBJ1-5|few
TGCAGTGCTAGAGATGAGCGGGGGCTTACGAGCAATCAGCCCCAGCATTTT
CSARDERGLTSNQPQHF
>TRBD2|TRBV11-2|TRBJ2-3|many
TGTGCCAGCAGCTTAGGGACGGGACTAGCGGGTACGCAGTATTTT
CASSLGTGLAGTQYF
>TRBD1|TRBV11-2|TRBJ1-2|-
TGTGCCAGCAGCTCCACCCGACAGGGGTATGGCTACACCTTC
CASSSTRQGYGYTF
>-|TRBV19|TRBJ1-1|many
TGTGCCAGTAGTATCAATGGGAACACTGAAGCTTTCTTT
CASSINGNTEAFF
>-|TRBV27|TRBJ2-5|few
TGTGCCAGCAGTTTATGGGGGGTGGAGGAGACCCAGTACTTC
CASSLWGVEETQYF
>-|TRBV3-1|TRBJ2-1|-
TGTGCCACTTCCTCTAGCGCCTTCTCCTCCTACAATGAGCAGTTCTTC
CATSSSAFSSYNEQFF
>TRBD1|TRBV7-9|TRBJ1-2|many
TGTGCCAGCAGCGCTACAGGGGGCAGACATGGCTACACCTTC
CASSATGGRHGYTF
>TRBD1|TRBV5-6|TRBJ1-1|few
TGTGCCAGCAGCTTGGAACAGGGGGCAATCTTTGGGATGAGCACTGAAGCTTTCTTT
CASSLEQGAIFGMSTEAFF
>-|TRBV14|TRBJ2-1|-
TGTGCCAGCAGCCAAGAACTGCGGGGATACCTCTACAATGAGCAGTTCTTC
CASSQELRGYLYNEQFF
>-|TRBV21-1|TRBJ1-1|many
TGTGCCAGCAGCAAAAGGCGGGACAGGGGGCTGAACACTGAAGCTTTCTTT
CASSKRRDRGLNTEAFF
>-|TRBV18|TRBJ2-1|-
TGTGCCAGCTCACCACCGAACGGGGCCATGAGCTCCTACAATGAGCAGTTCTTC
CASSPPNGAMSSYNEQFF
>-|TRBV5-1|TRBJ2-7|-
TGCGCCAGCAGCGACCTGGGGGGCCACGAGCAGTACTTC
CASSDLGGHEQYF
>TRBD1|TRBV12-3/TRBV12-4|TRBJ1-1|many
TGTGCCAGCACCAGGACAGGGTACACTGAAGCTTTCTTT
CASTRTGYTEAFF
>TRBD2|TRBV5-1|TRBJ2-3|many
TGCGCCAGCAGCTTGGTTAGCGGGAGTTCAGATACGCAGTATTTT
CASSLVSGSSDTQYF
>TRBD1|TRBV18|TRBJ2-7|many
TGTGCCAGCTCACCCGGGACAGGAGACTACGAGCAGTACTTC
CASSPGTGDYEQYF
>-|TRBV7-2|TRBJ2-6|many
TGTGCCAGCAGCTTAAGAAGGGGTGGGGCCAACGTCCTGACTTTC
CASSLRRGGANVLTF
>-|TRBV20-1|TRBJ1-2|-
TGCAGTGCTAGAGGCCGACTCGAGTATGGCTACACCTTC
CSARGRLEYGYTF
>-|TRBV29-1|TRBJ2-5|-
TGCAACCCCGAGGAGAACAGTTACCAAGAGACCCAGTACTTC
CNPEENSYQETQYF
>TRBD2|TRBV7-8|TRBJ2-2|many
TGTGCCAGCAGCTTAATGGGAGGGAGAAACACCGGGGAGCTGTTTTTT
CASSLMGGRNTGELFF
>TRBD2|TRBV29-1|TRBJ2-3|-
TGCAGCGTTGATATAGGACTAGCGGGTGCAGATACGCAGTATTTT
CSVDIGLAGADTQYF
>-|TRBV9|TRBJ2-1|few
TGTGCCAGCAGCGTAACTTCCTACAATGAGCAGTTCTTC
CASSVTSYNEQFF
>TRBD2|TRBV20-1|TRBJ2-7|-
TGCAGTGCTAGAGATCGCGTGAGTAGCGGGAGAGGTAATGGCGAGCAGTACTTC
CSARDRVSSGRGNGEQYF
>-|TRBV6-5|TRBJ2-7|-
TGTGCCAGCAGCCCCTCTGGGCCGAGCTCCTACGAGCAGTACTTC
CASSPSGPSSYEQYF
>TRBD2|TRBV18|TRBJ2-7|-
TGTGCCAGCTCACCACGCCGGGAGGCCTACGAGCAGTACTTC
CASSPRREAYEQYF
>-|TRBV10-3|TRBJ2-3|-
TGTGCCATCAGTGCCCTTCCTAGCACAGATACGCAGTATTTT
CAISALPSTDTQYF